This T cell receptor (beta chain) was sequenced for a study of Graves' ophthalmopathy and Graves' hyperthyroidism. The study's findings and limits: The blood repertoire also included most expanded thyroid clonotypes above 0.001 frequency. Ophthalmopathy progression prediction by the model yielded a sensitivity of about 68% and a specificity of around 72%.

Amplification targeted the TCR beta CDR3 regions, with RNA transcripts as the source material. HTBI primers served in a first-round RT-PCR, which a second-round multiplex PCR followed. A single record per CDR3 protein comes from TCRdb applying MiXCR to the multiplex PCR reads. The sample carries hundreds of thousands of distinct CDR3 sequences, 20% to 25% recorded once. Hyperthyroidism cases were recent diagnoses of under 2 months' duration in people aged 18 to 65. Isolation of PBMCs was performed using 9 to 10 ml of fresh peripheral blood. This clonotype has a count of ten or more. No antigen is known for it. V was trimmed by 3 bases and J by 4 bases, leaving 10 bases between them. CDR3 length: 14 amino acids. CDR1 is MNHEY and CDR2 is SMNVEV in the germline V gene (reference sequence).

The clonotype originates from a young woman with stable Graves' hyperthyroidism. Some clones in this sample may be carry-over from other donors' samples. The sequencing input was peripheral blood. The chain carries TRBV27 and TRBJ1-5; D remains unclear. The CDR3: CASSFNGGNQPQHF. The CDR3 DNA reads as TGTGCCAGCAGTTTTAACGGTGGAAATCAGCCCCAGCATTTT.